The clone carrying this T cell receptor beta chain was detected a few times. V dropped 0 bases and J dropped 3 bases, with 2 bases sitting between them. This CDR3 contains 12 residues. The V gene's germline CDR1 is ENHRY and CDR2 SYGVKD. The data stem from a study of blood T cells in healthy people across ages. There were healthy Caucasian individuals from Russia, aged roughly 6 to 90, serving as donors. It was with a sample-barcoded 5' primer and a J-beta primer mix that a second PCR of about 7 to 12 cycles was run. Each cDNA was tagged by a template-switch adaptor containing 12 random nucleotides. A single record per CDR3 protein comes from TCRdb applying MiXCR to the 5' RACE reads. The sample has 980,000 or so distinct CDR3 sequences; roughly 50% are singletons.

V is TRBV10-3 and J is TRBJ2-5; no definite D call. Sequenced: blood. This receptor was obtained from a man younger than 40 in good health. The CDR3 sequence is CAISESKETQYF. CDR3 coding DNA: TGTGCCATCAGTGAGTCCAAAGAGACCCAGTACTTC.